The T cell receptor beta chain under discussion was sequenced for a study of blood T cell repertoires in COVID-19. About the research overall: T cells, B-cell-depleted T cells, or PBMCs supplied cDNA or gDNA.

The V gene's germline CDR1 is SGHAT and CDR2 FQNNGV. CDR3 length: 16 residues. V trimming: 3 bases; J trimming: 6 bases; junction bases outside the gene matches: 8. Only in-frame clones appear in the TCRdb table, and some are missing; sequencing was by immunoSEQ multiplex PCR. The table lists about 78,000 clones, about four fifths of them singletons. What was sequenced was peripheral blood. The source of this sequence is a man over 45 with acute or convalescent COVID-19. The chain has TRBV11-2 and TRBJ2-1; 10 nucleotides agree with TRBD2. The DNA of the CDR3 is TGTGCCAGCAGCTTTACACTAGCGGGGACACCCAATGAGCAGTTCTTC. Protein product: CASSFTLAGTPNEQFF.